These T cell receptor beta chains were read from a single sample in a study of shared clonotypes between healthy human individuals. The table came from immunoSEQ multiplex PCR; TCRdb's copy has only in-frame clones and leaves some out. The table includes approximately 940,000 clones, approximately 80% detected once. The material sequenced was memory CD4+ T cells sorted from blood. Receptor source: a man between 18 and 35 years old in good health. The CDR3 runs from the conserved cysteine through the conserved F or W. D genes are given only for firm matches. Clone size is given for some rows only: seen once, a few or many times, or a class if the clone is expanded.

j_gene | abundance | v_gene | d_gene | CDR3nt | CDR3aa
TRBJ1-6 | - | TRBV5-6 | - | TGTGCCAGCAGCTTCGGGGGAGTCGATTCACCCCTCCACTTT | CASSFGGVDSPLHF
TRBJ1-1 | - | TRBV15 | TRBD1 | TGTGCCACCAGCACAAAAGACAGGGGACGAAACACTGAAGCTTTCTTT | CATSTKDRGRNTEAFF
TRBJ2-7 | - | TRBV5-1 | - | TGCGCCAGCAGCGCGGATGGGGGCCGTTGGGACGAGCAGTACTTC | CASSADGGRWDEQYF
TRBJ1-2 | - | TRBV2 | TRBD1 | TGTGCCAGCAGTCGAGACGGGACAGGTAACTTC | CASSRDGTGNF
TRBJ2-7 | - | TRBV7-2 | - | TGTGCCAGCAGCCGAGAGCGGGCAACCTACGAGCAGTACTTC | CASSRERATYEQYF
TRBJ2-3 | - | TRBV4-1 | TRBD2 | TGCGCCAGCAGCTCACAAGCCCCCGGGACTAGCGGGGGGGCTGGTCGGACAGATACGCAGTATTTT | CASSSQAPGTSGGAGRTDTQYF
TRBJ2-5 | - | TRBV21-1 | - | TGTGCCAGCAGCTCAATACCCGGGGAGCAAGAGACCCAGTACTTC | CASSSIPGEQETQYF
TRBJ1-1 | - | TRBV5-1 | - | TGCGCCAGCAGCTTTCTCAGTAACACTGAAGCTTTCTTT | CASSFLSNTEAFF
TRBJ1-3 | - | TRBV18 | - | TGTGCCAGCTCACCACCAGGCACGGGAGGAAACACCATATATTTT | CASSPPGTGGNTIYF
TRBJ1-5 | - | TRBV6-6 | - | TGTGCCAGCATGGTGGGCGGTCAGCCCCAGCATTTT | CASMVGGQPQHF
TRBJ2-7 | once | TRBV30 | TRBD1 | TGTGCCTGGGACAGGGTGGGCTACGAGCAGTACTTC | CAWDRVGYEQYF
TRBJ1-5 | few | TRBV2 | TRBD1 | TGTGCCAGCATCATCGACAGGGGCAATCAGCCCCAGCATTTT | CASIIDRGNQPQHF
TRBJ1-1 | - | TRBV18 | - | TGTGCCAGCTCACCAGATCGTACCAGGAACACTGAAGCTTTCTTT | CASSPDRTRNTEAFF
TRBJ2-7 | - | TRBV5-1 | TRBD1 | TGCGCCAGCAGCGTCGACAGGGGCGAGCAGTACTTC | CASSVDRGEQYF
TRBJ1-1 | - | TRBV28 | - | TGTGCCAGCAGTCCTGGCATGAACACTGAAGCTTTCTTT | CASSPGMNTEAFF
TRBJ2-2 | - | TRBV4-2 | - | TGTGCCAGCAGCCCCAACTCCAACCGGGACTCCCCGAACACCGGGGAGCTGTTTTTT | CASSPNSNRDSPNTGELFF
TRBJ2-5 | many | TRBV2 | - | TGTGCCAGCAGAGCCTGGGAAGGGACCCAAGAGACCCAGTACTTC | CASRAWEGTQETQYF
TRBJ1-4 | - | TRBV7-8 | TRBD1 | TGTGCCAGCAGCCGACAAGACTTCGACAGGGACGATGAAAAACTGTTTTTT | CASSRQDFDRDDEKLFF